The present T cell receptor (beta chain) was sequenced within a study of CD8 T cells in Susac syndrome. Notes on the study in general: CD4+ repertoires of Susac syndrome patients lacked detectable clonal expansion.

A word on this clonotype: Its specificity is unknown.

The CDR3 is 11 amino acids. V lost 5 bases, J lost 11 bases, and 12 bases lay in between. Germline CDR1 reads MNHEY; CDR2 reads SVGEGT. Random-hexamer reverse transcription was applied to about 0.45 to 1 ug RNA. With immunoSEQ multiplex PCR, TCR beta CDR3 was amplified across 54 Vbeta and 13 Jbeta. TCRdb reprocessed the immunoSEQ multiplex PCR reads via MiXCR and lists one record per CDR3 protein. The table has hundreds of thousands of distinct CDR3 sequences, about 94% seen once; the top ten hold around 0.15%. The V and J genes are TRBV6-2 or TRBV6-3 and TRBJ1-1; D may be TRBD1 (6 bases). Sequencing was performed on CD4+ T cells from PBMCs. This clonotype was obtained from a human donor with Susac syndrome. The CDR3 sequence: CASSEQGEAFF. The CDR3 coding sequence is TGTGCCAGCAGTGAACAGGGAGAGGCTTTCTTT.